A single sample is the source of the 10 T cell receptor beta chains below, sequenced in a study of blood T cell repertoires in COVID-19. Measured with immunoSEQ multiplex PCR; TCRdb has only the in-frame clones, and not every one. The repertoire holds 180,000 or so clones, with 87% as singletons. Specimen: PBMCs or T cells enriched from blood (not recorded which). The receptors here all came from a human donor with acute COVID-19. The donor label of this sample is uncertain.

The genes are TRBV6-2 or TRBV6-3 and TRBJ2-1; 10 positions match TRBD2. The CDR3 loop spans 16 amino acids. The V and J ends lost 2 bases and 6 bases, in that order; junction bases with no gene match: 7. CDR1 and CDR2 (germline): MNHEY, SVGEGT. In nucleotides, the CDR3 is TGTGCCAGCAGTTACGGGTCCACTAGCGGGGTCAATGAGCAGTTCTTC. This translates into CASSYGSTSGVNEQFF.

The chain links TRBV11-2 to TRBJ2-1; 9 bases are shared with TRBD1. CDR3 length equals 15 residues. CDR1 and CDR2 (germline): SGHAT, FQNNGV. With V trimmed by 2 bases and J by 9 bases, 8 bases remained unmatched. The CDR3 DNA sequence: TGTGCCAGCAGCTTAATGGGACAGGGAGATGGTGAGCAGTTCTTC. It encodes CASSLMGQGDGEQFF.

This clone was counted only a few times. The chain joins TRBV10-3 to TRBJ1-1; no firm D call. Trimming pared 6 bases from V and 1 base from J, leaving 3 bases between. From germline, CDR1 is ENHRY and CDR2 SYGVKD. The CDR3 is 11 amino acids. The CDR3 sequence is CAISQNTEAFF. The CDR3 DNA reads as TGTGCCATCAGCCAGAACACTGAAGCTTTCTTT.

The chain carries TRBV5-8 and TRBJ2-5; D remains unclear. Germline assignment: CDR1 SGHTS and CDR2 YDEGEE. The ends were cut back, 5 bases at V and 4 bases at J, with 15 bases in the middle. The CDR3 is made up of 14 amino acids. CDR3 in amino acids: CASSRRSPGETQYF. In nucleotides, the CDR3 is TGTGCCAGCAGTCGGCGCAGTCCGGGAGAGACCCAGTACTTC. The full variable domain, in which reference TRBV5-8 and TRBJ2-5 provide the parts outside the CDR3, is EAGVTQSPTHLIKTRGQQATLRCSPISGHTSVYWYQQALGLGLQFLLWYDEGEERNRGNFPPRFSGRQFPNYSSELNVNALELEDSALYLCASSRRSPGETQYFGPGTRLLVL.

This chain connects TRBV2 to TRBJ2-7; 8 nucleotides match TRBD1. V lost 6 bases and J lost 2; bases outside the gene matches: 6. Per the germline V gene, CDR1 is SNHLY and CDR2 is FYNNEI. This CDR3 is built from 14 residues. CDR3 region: CASRDRESAYEQYF. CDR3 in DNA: TGTGCCAGCAGGGACAGGGAATCGGCCTACGAGCAGTACTTC.

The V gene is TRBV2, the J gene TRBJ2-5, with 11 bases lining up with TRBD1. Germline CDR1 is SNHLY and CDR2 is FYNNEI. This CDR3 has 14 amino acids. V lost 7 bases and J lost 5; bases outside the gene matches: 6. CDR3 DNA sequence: TGTGCCAGCAAAAGGACAGGGGGCGATGAGACCCAGTACTTC. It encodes CASKRTGGDETQYF.

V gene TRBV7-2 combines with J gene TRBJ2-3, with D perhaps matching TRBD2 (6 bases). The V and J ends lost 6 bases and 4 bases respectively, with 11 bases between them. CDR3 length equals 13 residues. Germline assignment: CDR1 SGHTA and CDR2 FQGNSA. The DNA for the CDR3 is TGTGCCAGCAGGCGGGGTGGCGCAGATACGCAGTATTTT. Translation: CASRRGGADTQYF.

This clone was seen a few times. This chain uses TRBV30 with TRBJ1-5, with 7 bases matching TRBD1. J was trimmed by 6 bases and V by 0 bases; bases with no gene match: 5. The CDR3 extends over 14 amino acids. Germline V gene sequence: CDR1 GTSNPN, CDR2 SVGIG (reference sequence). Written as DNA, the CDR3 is TGTGCCTGGAGTGTGCACAGGGGCGGTCAGCCCCAGCATTTT. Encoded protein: CAWSVHRGGQPQHF.

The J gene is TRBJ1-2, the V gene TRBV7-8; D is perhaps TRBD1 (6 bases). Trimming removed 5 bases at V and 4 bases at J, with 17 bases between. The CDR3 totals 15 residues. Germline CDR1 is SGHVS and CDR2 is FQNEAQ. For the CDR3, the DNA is TGTGCCAGCAGCCCCTCCACAGGGACCGCCTATGGCTACACCTTC. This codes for CASSPSTGTAYGYTF.

The CDR3 region is CASSDIGSDQPQHF. CDR3 in DNA: TGTGCCAGCAGTGATATCGGGAGTGATCAGCCCCAGCATTTT. The chain joins TRBV6-1 to TRBJ1-5; D is uncertain. The V and J ends lost 3 bases and 5 bases respectively, with 11 bases between them. Germline-derived CDR1 and CDR2 are MNHNS and SASEGT. This CDR3 has 14 amino acids.